One and the same sample provided the 2 T cell receptor beta chains below, sequenced in a study of molecular identifiers for immune sequencing clone quantification. TCRdb reprocessed the PCR reads via MiXCR and lists one record per CDR3 protein. This sample has around 94,000 distinct CDR3 sequences, with 35% found just once. Sequenced sample: naive CD8+ T cells from blood, with Jurkat cell RNA spiked in. The subset denotes: FACS-sorted CD8+CD4-CCR7+CD45RA+ naive T cells. The receptors originated from a human donor in good health. Some libraries in this study had Jurkat cell RNA spiked in.

This clonotype showed up just a few times. This chain uses TRBV4-3 with TRBJ2-7; D is uncertain. The V end lost 2 bases, the J end lost 0 bases, and 8 bases lay between the germline ends. The CDR3 length is 14 residues. Germline lookup yields CDR1 LGHNA and CDR2 YSLEER. DNA for the CDR3: TGCGCCAGCAGCCAAAACAGAGACTCCTACGAGCAGTACTTC. Translation: CASSQNRDSYEQYF.

The J gene is TRBJ2-1, the V gene TRBV20-1; D possibly uses TRBD1 or TRBD2 (5 bases each). This CDR3 is 14 amino acids long. Trimming removed 5 bases from V and 9 bases from J, with 20 bases in between. Germline CDR1 reads DFQATT; CDR2 reads SNEGSKA (reference sequence). Written as DNA, the CDR3 is TGCAGTGCTCCTCCGTTGGGGACCTGGATTGAGCAGTTCTTC. It yields the protein CSAPPLGTWIEQFF.